A selection of T cell receptor beta chains follows, all from one sample in a study of blood T cell repertoires in COVID-19. Produced via immunoSEQ multiplex PCR; TCRdb's table is partial and in-frame only. The table includes 250,000 to 350,000 clones, about 88% detected once. Sequenced material: peripheral blood. These receptors came from a human donor with COVID-19, enrolled during active disease. The donor label of this sample is uncertain. Both conserved end residues are part of each CDR3. Fields, in order: D gene, clone size, V gene, J gene, CDR3 protein, CDR3 DNA. The D gene is left open where the match is weak. Where a row states a size, it is once, few, many or the class of an expanded clone; other rows omit it.

>-|-|TRBV5-5|TRBJ2-3
CASSLVPSSTDTQYF
TGTGCCAGCAGCTTGGTGCCTAGTAGCACAGATACGCAGTATTTT
>TRBD1|-|TRBV10-3|TRBJ1-5
CAISETGTGNQPQHF
TGTGCCATCAGTGAGACCGGGACAGGCAATCAGCCCCAGCATTTT
>TRBD1|-|TRBV5-4|TRBJ1-4
CASSRDRGGGEKLFF
TGTGCCAGCAGCCGGGACAGGGGCGGAGGTGAAAAACTGTTTTTT
>-|-|TRBV27|TRBJ1-1
CASRSLALREAFF
TGTGCCAGCAGATCTCTCGCGCTACGTGAAGCTTTCTTT
>-|-|TRBV6-2/TRBV6-3|TRBJ1-1
CASSLRTGGAFF
TGTGCCAGCAGTTTAAGGACCGGGGGAGCTTTCTTT
>TRBD2|-|TRBV2|TRBJ2-3
CASPTSGQQQQYSTDTQYF
TGTGCCAGCCCTACTAGCGGCCAACAACAACAATATAGCACAGATACGCAGTATTTT
>-|-|TRBV19|TRBJ1-5
CASRGQPGEPQHF
TGTGCCAGTAGGGGGCAGCCCGGAGAGCCCCAGCATTTT
>-|once|TRBV7-8|TRBJ2-4
CASSLRPAGAKLAKNIQYF
TGTGCCAGCAGCTTACGTCCCGCAGGCGCGAAACTAGCCAAAAACATTCAGTACTTC
>TRBD1|-|TRBV14|TRBJ1-1
CASSQDLTGGAGGTEAFF
TGTGCCAGCAGCCAAGACCTTACAGGGGGCGCTGGGGGAACTGAAGCTTTCTTT
>-|-|TRBV9|TRBJ2-3
CASSATGTRGGVADTQYF
TGTGCCAGCAGCGCTACAGGGACCCGAGGGGGAGTGGCAGATACGCAGTATTTT
>-|once|TRBV6-5|TRBJ2-5
CASGGATWETQYF
TGTGCCAGCGGGGGGGCCACGTGGGAGACCCAGTACTTC
>-|few|TRBV5-1|TRBJ1-4
CASSLGRGEGQEKLFF
TGCGCCAGCAGCTTGGGTCGGGGAGAAGGTCAGGAAAAACTGTTTTTT
>-|-|TRBV19|TRBJ1-2
CASSMGAEGRYGYTF
TGTGCCAGTAGTATGGGAGCGGAAGGGCGCTATGGCTACACCTTC
>TRBD1|-|TRBV29-1|TRBJ1-1
CSAAVGTVYVGTEAFF
TGCAGCGCCGCAGTAGGGACAGTCTATGTCGGCACTGAAGCTTTCTTT
>-|few|TRBV6-5|TRBJ2-7
CASTPSRVSYEQYF
TGTGCCAGCACCCCATCCAGGGTCTCCTACGAGCAGTACTTC
>-|-|TRBV24-1|TRBJ2-7
CATNIEDSLPPYEQYF
TGTGCCACCAACATTGAGGACAGCCTTCCCCCCTACGAGCAGTACTTC
>-|-|TRBV2|TRBJ1-2
CAGRSRGQSYGYTF
TGTGCCGGTAGGAGCAGGGGCCAAAGCTATGGCTACACCTTC
>TRBD1|-|TRBV11-2|TRBJ1-1
CASSKGQLATEAFF
TGTGCCAGCAGCAAGGGACAGTTAGCGACTGAAGCTTTCTTT
>TRBD2|few|TRBV11-3|TRBJ2-3
CASSLGPGGGDTQYF
TGTGCCAGCAGCTTAGGTCCGGGAGGAGGGGATACGCAGTATTTT
>-|-|TRBV18|TRBJ2-7
CASSPLGQFNYEQYF
TGTGCCAGCTCACCACTAGGACAGTTTAACTACGAGCAGTACTTC